Below, one TCR beta chain is given with its context. This sample was included in a study of cytomegalovirus exposure and HLA in healthy donors. The CDR3 length is 13 residues. V dropped 4 bases and J dropped 0 bases, with 7 bases sitting between them. The germline V gene encodes CDR1 SGHRS and CDR2 YFSETQ. PCR was performed using 60 Vbeta and 13 Jbeta primers. Clones were read by immunoSEQ multiplex PCR, and TCRdb kept only the in-frame ones, dropping some. This table has about 210,000 clones, about 75% appearing once. The chain carries TRBV5-1 and TRBJ1-1, with D uncertain. The source material was PBMCs. The TCR comes from a male donor in good health and CMV-seronegative. In DNA form, the CDR3 reads TGCGCCAGCAGCCTCAGGATGAACACTGAAGCTTTCTTT. This sequence encodes CASSLRMNTEAFF.